This record covers a single TCR beta chain. In germline, CDR1 is MNHEY, CDR2 SVGAGI. The CDR3 is made up of 13 amino acids. Trimming stripped 6 bases from V and 2 bases from J, with 8 bases between. The sample originates from a study of blood T cell repertoires in COVID-19. Repertoires were generated with immunoSEQ multiplex PCR, while TCRdb's copy carries only in-frame clones and drops some. The sample records roughly 230,000 clones, about 90% being singletons. The sequenced material came from peripheral blood. The rearrangement links TRBV6-5 to TRBJ1-5; D perhaps matches TRBD1 (5 bases). The TCR originated in a woman in her sixties with COVID-19, enrolled during active disease. The DNA of the CDR3 is TGTGCCAGCAGGCGGGACGGCAATCAGCCCCAGCATTTT. It is translated as CASRRDGNQPQHF.